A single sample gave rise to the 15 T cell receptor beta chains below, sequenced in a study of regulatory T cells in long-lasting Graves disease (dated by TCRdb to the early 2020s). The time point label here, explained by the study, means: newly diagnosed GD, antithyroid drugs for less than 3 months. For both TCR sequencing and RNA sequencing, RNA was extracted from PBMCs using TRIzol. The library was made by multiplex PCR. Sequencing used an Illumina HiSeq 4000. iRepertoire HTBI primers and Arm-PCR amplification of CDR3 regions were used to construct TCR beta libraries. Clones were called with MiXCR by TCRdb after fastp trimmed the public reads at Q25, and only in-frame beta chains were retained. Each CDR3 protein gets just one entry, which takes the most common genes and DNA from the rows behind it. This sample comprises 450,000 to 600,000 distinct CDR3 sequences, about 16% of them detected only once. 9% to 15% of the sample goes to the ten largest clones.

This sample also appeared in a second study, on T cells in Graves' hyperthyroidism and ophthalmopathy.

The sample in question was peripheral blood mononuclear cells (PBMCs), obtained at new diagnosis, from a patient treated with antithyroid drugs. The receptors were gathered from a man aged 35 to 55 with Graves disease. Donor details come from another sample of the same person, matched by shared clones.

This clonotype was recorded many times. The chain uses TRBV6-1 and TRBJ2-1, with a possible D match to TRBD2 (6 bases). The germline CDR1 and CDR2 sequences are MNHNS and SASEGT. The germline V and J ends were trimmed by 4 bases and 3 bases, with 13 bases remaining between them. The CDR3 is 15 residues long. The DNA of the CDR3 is TGTGCCAGCAGTGCCGGAGGGCTACGCTACAATGAGCAGTTCTTC. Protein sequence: CASSAGGLRYNEQFF.

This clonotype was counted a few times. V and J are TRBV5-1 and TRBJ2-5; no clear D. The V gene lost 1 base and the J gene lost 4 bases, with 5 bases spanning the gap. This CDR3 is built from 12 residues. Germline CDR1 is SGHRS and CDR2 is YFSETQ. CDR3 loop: CASSLHRETQYF. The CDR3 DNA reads TGCGCCAGCAGCTTGCACCGAGAGACCCAGTACTTC.

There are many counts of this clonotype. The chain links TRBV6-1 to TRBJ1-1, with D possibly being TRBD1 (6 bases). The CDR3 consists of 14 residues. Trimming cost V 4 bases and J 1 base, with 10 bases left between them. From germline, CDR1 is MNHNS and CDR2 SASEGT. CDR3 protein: CASSAGEKNTEAFF. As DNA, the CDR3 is TGTGCCAGCAGTGCAGGGGAGAAGAACACTGAAGCTTTCTTT.

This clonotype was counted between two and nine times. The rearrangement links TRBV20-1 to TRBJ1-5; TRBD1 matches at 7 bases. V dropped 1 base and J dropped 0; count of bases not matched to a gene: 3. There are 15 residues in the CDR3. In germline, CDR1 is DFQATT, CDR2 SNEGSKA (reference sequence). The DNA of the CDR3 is TGCAGTGCTAGAGTGAGGGGGCTTAGCAATCAGCCCCAGCATTTT. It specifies CSARVRGLSNQPQHF.

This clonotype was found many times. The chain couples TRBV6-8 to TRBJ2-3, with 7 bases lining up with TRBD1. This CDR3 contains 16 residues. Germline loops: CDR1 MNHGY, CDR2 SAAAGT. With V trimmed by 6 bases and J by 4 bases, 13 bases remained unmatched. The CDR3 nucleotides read TGTGCCAGCAGGGGCACAGACAGGGTGGGCGCAGATACGCAGTATTTT. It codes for CASRGTDRVGADTQYF.

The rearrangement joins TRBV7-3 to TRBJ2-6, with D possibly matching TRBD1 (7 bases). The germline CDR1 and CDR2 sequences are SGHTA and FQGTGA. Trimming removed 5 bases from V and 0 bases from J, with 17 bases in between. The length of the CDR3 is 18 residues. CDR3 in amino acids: CASSPRGTVNSGANVLTF. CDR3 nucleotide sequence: TGTGCCAGCAGCCCGCGCGGGACAGTGAACTCTGGGGCCAACGTCCTGACTTTC.

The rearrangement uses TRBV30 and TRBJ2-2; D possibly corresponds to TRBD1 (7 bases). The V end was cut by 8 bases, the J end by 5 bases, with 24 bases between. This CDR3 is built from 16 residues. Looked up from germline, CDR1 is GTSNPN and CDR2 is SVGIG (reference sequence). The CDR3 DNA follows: TGTGCCAGATCAGGGGGGACGCAAAGGGGAACCGGGGAGCTGTTTTTT. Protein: CARSGGTQRGTGELFF. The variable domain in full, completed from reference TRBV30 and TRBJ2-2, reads SQTIHQWPATLVQPVGSPLSLECTVEGTSNPNLYWYRQAAGRGLQLLFYSVGIGQISSEVPQNLSASRPQDRQFILSSKKLLLSDSGFYLCARSGGTQRGTGELFFGEGSRLTVL.

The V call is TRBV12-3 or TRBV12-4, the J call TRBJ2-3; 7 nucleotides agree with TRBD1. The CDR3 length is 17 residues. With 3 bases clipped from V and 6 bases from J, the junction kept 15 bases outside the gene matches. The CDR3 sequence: CASSFRGTAARSDTQYF. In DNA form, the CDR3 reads TGTGCCAGCAGTTTCCGAGGGACAGCCGCTCGCAGTGATACGCAGTATTTT.

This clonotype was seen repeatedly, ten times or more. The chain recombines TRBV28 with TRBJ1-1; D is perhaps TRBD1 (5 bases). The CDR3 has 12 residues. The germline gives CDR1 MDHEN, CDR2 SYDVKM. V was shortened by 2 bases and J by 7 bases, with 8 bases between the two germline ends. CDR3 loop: CASSLGGIEAFF. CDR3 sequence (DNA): TGTGCCAGCAGTTTAGGGGGAATTGAAGCTTTCTTT.

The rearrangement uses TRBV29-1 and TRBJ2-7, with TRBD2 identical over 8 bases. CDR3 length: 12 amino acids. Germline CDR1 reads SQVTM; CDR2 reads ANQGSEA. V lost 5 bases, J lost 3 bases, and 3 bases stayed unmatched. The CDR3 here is CSVYREGYEQYF. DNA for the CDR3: TGCAGCGTTTATCGGGAGGGCTACGAGCAGTACTTC.

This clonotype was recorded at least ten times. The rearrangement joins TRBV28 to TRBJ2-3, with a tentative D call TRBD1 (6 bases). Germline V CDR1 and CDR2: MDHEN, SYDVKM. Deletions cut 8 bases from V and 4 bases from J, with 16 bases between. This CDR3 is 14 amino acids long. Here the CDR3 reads CASPGAGKADTQYF. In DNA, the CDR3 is TGTGCCAGCCCAGGGGCAGGGAAGGCAGATACGCAGTATTTT.

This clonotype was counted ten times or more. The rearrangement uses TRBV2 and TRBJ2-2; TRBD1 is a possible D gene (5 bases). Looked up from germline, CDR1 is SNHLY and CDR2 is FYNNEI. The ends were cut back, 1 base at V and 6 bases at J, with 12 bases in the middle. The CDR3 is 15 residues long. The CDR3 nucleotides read TGTGCCAGCAGTGAAGAAGGGGTGGGCCCCGGGGAGCTGTTTTTT. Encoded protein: CASSEEGVGPGELFF.

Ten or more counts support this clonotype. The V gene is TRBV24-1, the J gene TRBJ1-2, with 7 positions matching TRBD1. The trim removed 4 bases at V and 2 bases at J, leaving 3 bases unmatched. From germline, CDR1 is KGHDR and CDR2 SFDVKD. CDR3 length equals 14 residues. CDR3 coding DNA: TGTGCCACCAGTGAGCCGACAGGGAACTATGGCTACACCTTC. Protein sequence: CATSEPTGNYGYTF.

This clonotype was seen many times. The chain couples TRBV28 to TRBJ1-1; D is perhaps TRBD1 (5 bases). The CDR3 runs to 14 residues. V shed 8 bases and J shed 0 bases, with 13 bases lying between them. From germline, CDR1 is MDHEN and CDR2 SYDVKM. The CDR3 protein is CASGPGPMNTEAFF. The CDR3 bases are TGTGCCAGCGGCCCGGGACCCATGAACACTGAAGCTTTCTTT. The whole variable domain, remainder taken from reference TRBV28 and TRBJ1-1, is DVKVTQSSRYLVKRTGEKVFLECVQDMDHENMFWYRQDPGLGLRLIYFSYDVKMKEKGDIPEGYSVSREKKERFSLILESASTNQTSMYLCASGPGPMNTEAFFGQGTRLTVV.

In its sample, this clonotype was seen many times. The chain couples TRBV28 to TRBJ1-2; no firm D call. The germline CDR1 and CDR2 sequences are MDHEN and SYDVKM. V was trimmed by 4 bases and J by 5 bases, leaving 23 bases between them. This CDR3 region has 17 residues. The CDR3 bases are TGTGCCAGCAGTTGGGGTCCGTCCACACAGTCAACTTATGGCTACACCTTC. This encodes CASSWGPSTQSTYGYTF.